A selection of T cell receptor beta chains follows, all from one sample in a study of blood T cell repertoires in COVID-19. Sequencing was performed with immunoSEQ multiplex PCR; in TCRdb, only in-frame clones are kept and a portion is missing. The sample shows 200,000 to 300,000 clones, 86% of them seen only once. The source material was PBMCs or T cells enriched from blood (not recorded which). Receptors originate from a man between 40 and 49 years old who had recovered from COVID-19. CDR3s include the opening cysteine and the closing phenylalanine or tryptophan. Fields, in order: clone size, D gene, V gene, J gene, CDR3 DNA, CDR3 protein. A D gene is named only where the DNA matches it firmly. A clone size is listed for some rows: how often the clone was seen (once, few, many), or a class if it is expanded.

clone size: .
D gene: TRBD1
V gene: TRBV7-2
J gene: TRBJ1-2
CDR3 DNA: TGTGCCAGCAGCTTAGCAACAGGGGTTGCTAACTATGGCTACACCTTC
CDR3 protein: CASSLATGVANYGYTF

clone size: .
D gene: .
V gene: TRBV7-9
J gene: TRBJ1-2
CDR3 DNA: TGTGCCAGCAGCCCTAACGCATATGGCTACACCTTC
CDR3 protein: CASSPNAYGYTF

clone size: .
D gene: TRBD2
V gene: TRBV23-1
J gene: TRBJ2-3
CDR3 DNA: TGCGCCAGCAGTCGATACAGGACTAGCGGGGGGCGGGATACGCAGTATTTT
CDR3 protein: CASSRYRTSGGRDTQYF

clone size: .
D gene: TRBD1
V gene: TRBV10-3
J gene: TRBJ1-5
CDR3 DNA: TGTGCCATCAGGGGACAGGATCAGCCCCAGCATTTT
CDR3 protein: CAIRGQDQPQHF

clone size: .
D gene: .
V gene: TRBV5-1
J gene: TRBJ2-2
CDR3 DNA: TGCGCCAGCAGGAGGGCCGGGACACCAGACACCGGGGAGCTGTTTTTT
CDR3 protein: CASRRAGTPDTGELFF

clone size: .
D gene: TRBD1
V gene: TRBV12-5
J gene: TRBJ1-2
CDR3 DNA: TGTGCTAGTGGTCGGACAGGGGGCGACTATGGCTACACCTTC
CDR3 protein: CASGRTGGDYGYTF

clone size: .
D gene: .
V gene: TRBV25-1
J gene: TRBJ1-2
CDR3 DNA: TGTGCCAGCAGCGACTTTTATGGCTACACCTTC
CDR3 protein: CASSDFYGYTF

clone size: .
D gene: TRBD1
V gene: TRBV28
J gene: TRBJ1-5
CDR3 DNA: TGTGCCAGCAGGGCAGACAGGGGCTCACAGCCCCAGCATTTT
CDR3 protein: CASRADRGSQPQHF

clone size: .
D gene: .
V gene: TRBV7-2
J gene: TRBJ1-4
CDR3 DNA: TGTGCCAGCAGCTCGGGACTCCAGAAGGAAAAACTGTTTTTT
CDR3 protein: CASSSGLQKEKLFF

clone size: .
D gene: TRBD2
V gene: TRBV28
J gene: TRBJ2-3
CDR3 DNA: TGTGCCTCCGAGACCCGGGCTAGCGGGTACACAGATACGCAGTATTTT
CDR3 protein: CASETRASGYTDTQYF

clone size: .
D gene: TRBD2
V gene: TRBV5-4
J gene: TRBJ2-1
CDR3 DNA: TGTGCCAGCAGCTTGGCCGGTCGGGGGGGCCTTTTAGATGAGCAGTTCTTC
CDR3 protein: CASSLAGRGGLLDEQFF

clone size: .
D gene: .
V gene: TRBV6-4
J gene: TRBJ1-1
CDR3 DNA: TGTGCCAGCAGTTCTGGGAGGAACACTGAAGCTTTCTTT
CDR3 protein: CASSSGRNTEAFF

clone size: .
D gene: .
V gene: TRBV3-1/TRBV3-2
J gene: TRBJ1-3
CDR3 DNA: TGTGCCAGCAGCCACGAGGAGCGAAACACCATATATTTT
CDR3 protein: CASSHEERNTIYF

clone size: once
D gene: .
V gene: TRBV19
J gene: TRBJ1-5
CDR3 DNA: TGTGCCAGTAGCCCCGGAACCGAGGGCAATCAGCCCCAGCATTTT
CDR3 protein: CASSPGTEGNQPQHF

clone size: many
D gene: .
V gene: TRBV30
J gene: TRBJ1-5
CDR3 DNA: TGTGCCTGGAGTGTATCAGGGAGCAATCAGCCCCAGCATTTT
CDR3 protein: CAWSVSGSNQPQHF

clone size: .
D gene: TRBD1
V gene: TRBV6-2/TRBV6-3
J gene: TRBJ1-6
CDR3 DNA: TGTGCCAGCAGTTATGGGACAGGGGGTCCACCCCTCCACTTT
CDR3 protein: CASSYGTGGPPLHF

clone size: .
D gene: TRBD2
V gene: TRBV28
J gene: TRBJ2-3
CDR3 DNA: TGTGCCAGCAGTTTGGTCTTCGGGATAGCGGGGTCCACAGATACGCAGTATTTT
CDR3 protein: CASSLVFGIAGSTDTQYF

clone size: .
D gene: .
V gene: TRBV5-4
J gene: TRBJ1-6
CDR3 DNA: TGTGCCAGCCCAAAGCCCCCCCACTTT
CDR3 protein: CASPKPPHF

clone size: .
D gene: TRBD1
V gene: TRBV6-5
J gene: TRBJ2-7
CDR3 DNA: TGTGCCAGCAGTTACTCCGGACAGGGGATTCACGAGCAGTACTTC
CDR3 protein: CASSYSGQGIHEQYF

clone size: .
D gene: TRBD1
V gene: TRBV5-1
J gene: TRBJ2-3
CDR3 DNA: TGCGCCAGCAGCTTGGCCCGGGACAGGGCCGCAGATACGCAGTATTTT
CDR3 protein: CASSLARDRAADTQYF

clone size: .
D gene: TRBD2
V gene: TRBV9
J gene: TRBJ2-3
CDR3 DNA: TGTGCCAGCAGCGTAGAGGCGGGAGGGCCCCCAGATACGCAGTATTTT
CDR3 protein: CASSVEAGGPPDTQYF

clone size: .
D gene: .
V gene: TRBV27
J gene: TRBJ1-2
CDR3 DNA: TGTGCCAGCAGTTTATCTATCGGGGGGCAGGACTATGGCTACACCTTC
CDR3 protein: CASSLSIGGQDYGYTF

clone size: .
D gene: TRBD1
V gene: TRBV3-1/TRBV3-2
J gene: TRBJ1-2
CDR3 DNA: TGTGCCAGCAGCCAAGAAGGGGGACAGATCTATGGCTACACCTTC
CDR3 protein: CASSQEGGQIYGYTF

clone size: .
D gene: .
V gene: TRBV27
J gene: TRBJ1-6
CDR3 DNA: TGTGCCAGCAGTTTTAAAGTAGCGGGGACGGTAAATTCACCCCTCCACTTT
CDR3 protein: CASSFKVAGTVNSPLHF

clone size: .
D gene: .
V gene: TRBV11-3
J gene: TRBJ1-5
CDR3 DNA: TGTGCCAGCAGCTTAGAGACTAATAAGCCCCAGCATTTT
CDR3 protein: CASSLETNKPQHF

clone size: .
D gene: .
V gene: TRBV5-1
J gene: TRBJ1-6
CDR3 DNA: TGCGCCAGCAGCCCCGATCGTCTGGAGGGCTCACCCCTCCACTTT
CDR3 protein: CASSPDRLEGSPLHF

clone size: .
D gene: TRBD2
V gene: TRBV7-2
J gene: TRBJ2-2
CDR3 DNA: TGTGCCAGCAGCTTAAGTGGAGCGGGGGCGGGGGAGGAGCTGTTTTTT
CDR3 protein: CASSLSGAGAGEELFF

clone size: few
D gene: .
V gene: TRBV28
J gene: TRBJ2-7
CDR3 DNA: TGTGCCAGCAGTCCTCAAGGGGGAGCGTACGAGCAGTACTTC
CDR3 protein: CASSPQGGAYEQYF

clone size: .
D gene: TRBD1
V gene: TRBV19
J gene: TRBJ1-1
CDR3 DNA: TGTGCCAGTAGGACACAGGGGGCGCTCACTGAAGCTTTCTTT
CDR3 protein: CASRTQGALTEAFF

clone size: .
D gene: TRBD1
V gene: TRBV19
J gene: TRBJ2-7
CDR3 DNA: TGTGCCAGTAGTAGGCCGGGACAGGGTTCTTGGGAGCAGTACTTC
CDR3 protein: CASSRPGQGSWEQYF

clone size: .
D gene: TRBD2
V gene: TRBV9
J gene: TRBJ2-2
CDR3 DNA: TGTGCCAGCAGCGCAAGGGGACTAGGGGAGAACACCGGGGAGCTGTTTTTT
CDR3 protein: CASSARGLGENTGELFF

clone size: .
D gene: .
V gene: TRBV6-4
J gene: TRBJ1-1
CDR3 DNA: TGTGCCAGCAGTTCAGGGTTGCGCACTGAAGCTTTCTTT
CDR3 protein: CASSSGLRTEAFF

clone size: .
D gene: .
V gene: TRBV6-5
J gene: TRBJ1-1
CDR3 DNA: TGTGCCAGCAGATTTACAGGGAGATACACTGAAGCTTTCTTT
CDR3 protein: CASRFTGRYTEAFF

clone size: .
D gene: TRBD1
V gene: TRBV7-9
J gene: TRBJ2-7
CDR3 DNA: TGTGCCAGCAGCCCTCGGGACAGGTCCTACGAGCAGTACTTC
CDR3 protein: CASSPRDRSYEQYF

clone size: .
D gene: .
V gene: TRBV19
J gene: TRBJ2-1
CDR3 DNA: TGTGCCAGTAGCGAAGCGCAGTACAATGAGCAGTTCTTC
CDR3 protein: CASSEAQYNEQFF

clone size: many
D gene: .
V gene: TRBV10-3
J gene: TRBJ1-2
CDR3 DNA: TGTGCCATCAGTCCAGGGGATAACTATGGCTACACCTTC
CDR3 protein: CAISPGDNYGYTF

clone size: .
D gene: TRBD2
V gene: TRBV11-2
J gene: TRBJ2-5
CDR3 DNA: TGTGCCAGCAGCGCTCCCAGCGGGAACTTTCAAGAGACCCAGTACTTC
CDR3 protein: CASSAPSGNFQETQYF

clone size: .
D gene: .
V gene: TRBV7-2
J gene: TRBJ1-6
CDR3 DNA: TGTGCCAGCAGCCTCGGGTGGTCCTCACCCCTCCACTTT
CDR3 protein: CASSLGWSSPLHF

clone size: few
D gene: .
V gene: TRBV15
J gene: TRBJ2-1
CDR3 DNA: TGTGCCACCAGCGGAATACTAGGATACAATGAGCAGTTCTTC
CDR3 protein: CATSGILGYNEQFF